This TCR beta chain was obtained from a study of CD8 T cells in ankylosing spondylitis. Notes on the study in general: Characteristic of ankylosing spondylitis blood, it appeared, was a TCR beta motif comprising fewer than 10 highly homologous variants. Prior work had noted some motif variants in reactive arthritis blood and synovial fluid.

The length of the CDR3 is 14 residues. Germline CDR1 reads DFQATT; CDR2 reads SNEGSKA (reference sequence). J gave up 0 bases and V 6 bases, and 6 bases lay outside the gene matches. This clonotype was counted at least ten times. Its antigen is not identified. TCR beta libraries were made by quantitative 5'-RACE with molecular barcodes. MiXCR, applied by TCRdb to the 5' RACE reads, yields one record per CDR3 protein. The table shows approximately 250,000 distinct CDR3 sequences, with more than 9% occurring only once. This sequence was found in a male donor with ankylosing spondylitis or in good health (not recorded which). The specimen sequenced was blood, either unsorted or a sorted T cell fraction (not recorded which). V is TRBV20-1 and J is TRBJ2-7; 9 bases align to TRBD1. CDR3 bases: TGCAGTGCCATTACAGGGGGCCTCTCCTACGAGCAGTACTTC. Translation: CSAITGGLSYEQYF.